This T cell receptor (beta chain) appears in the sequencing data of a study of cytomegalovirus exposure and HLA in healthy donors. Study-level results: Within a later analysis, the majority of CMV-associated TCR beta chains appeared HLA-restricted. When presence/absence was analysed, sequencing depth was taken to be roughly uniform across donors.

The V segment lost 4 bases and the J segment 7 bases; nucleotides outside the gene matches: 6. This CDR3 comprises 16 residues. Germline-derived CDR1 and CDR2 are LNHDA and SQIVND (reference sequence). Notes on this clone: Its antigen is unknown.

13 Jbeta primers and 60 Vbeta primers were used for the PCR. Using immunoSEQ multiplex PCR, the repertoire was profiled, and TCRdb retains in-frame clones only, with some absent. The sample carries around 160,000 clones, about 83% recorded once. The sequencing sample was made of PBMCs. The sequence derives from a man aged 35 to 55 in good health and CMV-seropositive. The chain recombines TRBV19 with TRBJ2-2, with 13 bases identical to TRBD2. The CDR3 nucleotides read TGTGCCAGTAGTAGGACTAGCGGGAGTAGGGTCGGGGAGCTGTTTTTT. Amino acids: CASSRTSGSRVGELFF.